These T cell receptor beta chains were read from a single sample in a study of control samples from healthy donors and cancer patients. Measured with immunoSEQ multiplex PCR; TCRdb has only the in-frame clones, and not every one. Here the sample spans some 140,000 clones, roughly 94% being singletons. The sequencing sample was made of blood. These receptors were taken from a man aged 35-49 years in good health. Each CDR3 is given with its conserved first and last residue. D genes are given only for firm matches. Rows may omit the clone size; those that give it use once, few, many or a size class.

>TRBV27|-|TRBJ1-1|-
TGTGCCAGCAGTCCCGGACGGATGAACACTGAAGCTTTCTTT
CASSPGRMNTEAFF
>TRBV18|-|TRBJ1-1|TRBD1
TGTGCCAGCTCATCCGGGACAGCCGCTGAAGCTTTCTTT
CASSSGTAAEAFF
>TRBV6-2/TRBV6-3|-|TRBJ2-7|-
TGTGCCAGCAGTTACTCGGGGCAAGCGGACGAGCAGTACTTC
CASSYSGQADEQYF
>TRBV18|-|TRBJ1-4|-
TGTGCCAGCTCACCTGGCAGGGAGAGGGAAAAACTGTTTTTT
CASSPGREREKLFF
>TRBV24-1|-|TRBJ1-2|TRBD1
TGTGCCACCAGTGCAGGGGGCATTGGCTACACCTTC
CATSAGGIGYTF
>TRBV19|-|TRBJ1-6|-
TGTGCCAGTAGTCAGGGTAGAGGTTCACCCCTCCACTTT
CASSQGRGSPLHF
>TRBV18|once|TRBJ1-2|-
TGTGCCAGCTCATTAGGGGGTCCCGCCGTTAACTATGGCTACACCTTC
CASSLGGPAVNYGYTF
>TRBV7-2|-|TRBJ2-1|TRBD2
TGTGCCAGCAGCCCCCAACTAGCGCTCAGCTCCTACAATGAGCAGTTCTTC
CASSPQLALSSYNEQFF
>TRBV5-5|-|TRBJ1-1|TRBD1
TGTGCCAGCAGTTCTCGGACAGGCGATCCCAACACTGAAGCTTTCTTT
CASSSRTGDPNTEAFF
>TRBV28|-|TRBJ1-2|TRBD1
TGTGCCAGCAGTTTATTCTCCCCGGGACAGGGCTTTGGCTACACCTTC
CASSLFSPGQGFGYTF
>TRBV7-9|-|TRBJ2-3|-
TGTGCCAGCAGCACGATGGAGGGGGACACAGATACGCAGTATTTT
CASSTMEGDTDTQYF
>TRBV20-1|large|TRBJ1-2|-
TGCAGTGCACGCACAAGCCGGGGCTACACCTTC
CSARTSRGYTF
>TRBV18|-|TRBJ2-5|-
TGTGCCAGCTCACCAGTCACAGGGAAACAAGAGACCCAGTACTTC
CASSPVTGKQETQYF
>TRBV19|-|TRBJ2-4|-
TGTGCCTCACGGGGGAACATTCAGTACTTC
CASRGNIQYF
>TRBV30|-|TRBJ1-2|-
TGTGCCGGACGGGGAGGACCGGGCTATGGCTACACCTTC
CAGRGGPGYGYTF
>TRBV7-6|-|TRBJ2-3|TRBD2
TGTGCCAGCAGCTTAACGGGGGGGACTGATACGCAGTATTTT
CASSLTGGTDTQYF
>TRBV30|-|TRBJ2-2|-
TGTGCCTGGATTCCTAAGCAGGGCAGGGCCGGGGAGCTGTTTTTT
CAWIPKQGRAGELFF
>TRBV5-1|-|TRBJ2-3|TRBD1
TGCGCCAGCAGCCCCGGACAGGTTAGCACAGATACGCAGTATTTT
CASSPGQVSTDTQYF
>TRBV29-1|-|TRBJ1-5|TRBD1
TGCAGCGTTGGGACAGGAGGAAGCAATCAGCCCCAGCATTTT
CSVGTGGSNQPQHF
>TRBV7-9|-|TRBJ2-7|-
TGTGCCAGCAGCTCCACGGGAAGGGACTACGAGCAGTACTTC
CASSSTGRDYEQYF
>TRBV7-2|-|TRBJ2-2|-
TGTGCCAGCAGCCCCCGGACTAACCCGAACACCGGGGAGCTGTTTTTT
CASSPRTNPNTGELFF
>TRBV30|once|TRBJ2-7|-
TGTGCCTGGGGCCTCCTACAGGGCGGGGAGCAGTACTTC
CAWGLLQGGEQYF
>TRBV4-1|-|TRBJ2-3|TRBD2
TGCGCCAGCAGCCAACTAGCGGGCCTCACAGATACGCAGTATTTT
CASSQLAGLTDTQYF